The 17 T cell receptor beta chains listed next were all sequenced from one sample in a study of T cells after posttransplantation cyclophosphamide (dated by TCRdb to the mid-2010s). The library relied on the immunoSEQ multiplex PCR assay. Drawn from immuneACCESS, this table holds only the in-frame rearrangements with V and J called that TCRdb kept. Clones are partly lost; checked studies trace under half to an unresolved V gene and leave the rest unexplained. For this sample, about 3,100 clones are listed, none of them singletons. The ten largest make up 25% to 35% of the sample. The treatment or condition label corresponds to: high-dose cyclophosphamide on days +3 and +4 as single-agent GVHD prophylaxis. Patients in the PTCy group got busulfan and fludarabine conditioning, a marrow graft from a related or unrelated donor, and cyclophosphamide on days +3 and +4. The specimen comprised PBMCs, sampled 84 days after allogeneic stem cell transplant with posttransplant cyclophosphamide. The receptors derive from a female patient aged 35 to 55 who received an allogeneic stem cell transplant from a related donor, was CMV-positive, and had no GVHD. In transplant recipients, some T cells may be of donor rather than host origin.

This clone was counted many times. The genes are TRBV19 and TRBJ2-3, with D perhaps TRBD2 (5 bases). Germline loops: CDR1 LNHDA, CDR2 SQIVND (reference sequence). The V gene lost 5 bases and the J gene lost 2 bases, with 11 bases spanning the gap. This CDR3 has 14 residues. CDR3 sequence reads: CASSWTFYTDTQYF. CDR3 nucleotides: TGTGCCAGTAGTTGGACTTTTTACACAGATACGCAGTATTTT.

This clone was found many times. The J gene is TRBJ2-3, the V gene TRBV12-3 or TRBV12-4, with TRBD1 matching 8 bases. The V and J ends lost 2 bases and 0 bases, in that order; junction bases with no gene match: 4. CDR3 length: 16 amino acids. The CDR3 bases are TGTGCCAGCAGTTTACCTTGGACAGGGAGCACAGATACGCAGTATTTT. Protein sequence: CASSLPWTGSTDTQYF.

By sample fraction, this clone is hyperexpanded. The CDR3 loop reads CASSGKLGLATAQYF. CDR3 DNA: TGTGCCAGCAGCGGAAAGTTGGGACTAGCCACGGCCCAGTACTTC. The V and J genes are TRBV7-2 and TRBJ2-5; 9 nucleotides line up with TRBD2. V lost 5 bases, J lost 9 bases, and 13 bases stayed unmatched. Germline CDR1 is SGHTA and CDR2 is FQGNSA. The length of the CDR3 is 15 residues. Drawing the rest from reference TRBV7-2 and TRBJ2-5, the complete variable domain is GAGVSQSPSNKVTEKGKDVELRCDPISGHTALYWYRQSLGQGLEFLIYFQGNSAPDKSGLPSDRFSAERTGGSVSTLTIQRTQQEDSAVYLCASSGKLGLATAQYFGPGTRLLVL.

This clone was seen repeatedly, ten times or more. V usage is TRBV5-6 and J usage is TRBJ2-3; perhaps TRBD2 as D (5 bases). The CDR3 contains 14 residues. V gave up 4 bases and J gave up 0 bases, with 9 bases separating them. Germline V CDR1 and CDR2: SGHDT, YYEEEE. CDR3 sequence (DNA): TGTGCCAGCAGCCCCCGGACTAGCACAGATACGCAGTATTTT. It encodes CASSPRTSTDTQYF.

At least ten counts were recorded for this clone. The rearrangement links TRBV7-9 to TRBJ2-7; TRBD1 aligns across 9 bases. Germline V gives CDR1 SEHNR, CDR2 FQNEAQ (reference sequence). The CDR3 has 17 residues. CDR3 sequence (DNA): TGTGCAAGTCGCTTCCCGCACCGGGACAGGGTAGAATACGAGCAGTACTTC. This sequence encodes CASRFPHRDRVEYEQYF.

This clone was seen a handful of times. Distinct nucleotide sequences in the sample also encode this CDR3. The rearrangement uses TRBV9 and TRBJ2-7, with D unclear. Germline loops: CDR1 SGDLS, CDR2 YYNGEE. This CDR3 has 15 residues. The CDR3 loop is CVFFFKQETAYEQYF. The CDR3 DNA sequence: TGTGTCTTTTTTTTCAAGCAGGAGACGGCATACGAGCAGTACTTC.

Ten or more counts support this clone. This chain uses TRBV7-2 with TRBJ1-2; the D is unclear. CDR3 length: 12 residues. The V gene lost 4 bases and the J gene lost 5 bases, with 8 bases spanning the gap. Per the germline V gene, CDR1 is SGHTA and CDR2 is FQGNSA. The CDR3 is CASSSNAYGYTF. The CDR3, as DNA: TGTGCCAGCAGCTCTAACGCATATGGCTACACCTTC.

This clone occurred many times. The chain joins TRBV27 to TRBJ1-1, with D possibly matching TRBD1 (6 bases). This CDR3 is built from 13 residues. Per germline, CDR1 MNHEY and CDR2 SMNVEV (reference sequence). Trimming removed 5 bases at V and 4 bases at J, with 11 bases between. CDR3 protein: CASSRGTATEAFF. The CDR3 DNA follows: TGTGCCAGCAGTAGGGGGACGGCCACTGAAGCTTTCTTT.

This clone was counted at least ten times. V and J are TRBV11-3 and TRBJ2-3; TRBD2 matches at 10 bases. Germline CDR1 and CDR2: SGHNT and YENEEA. Losses at the gene ends were 5 bases for V and 4 bases for J; bases not matched to a gene: 12. The CDR3 covers 17 residues. The CDR3: CASSLSGGGLNADTQYF. CDR3 bases: TGTGCCAGCAGCCTCAGCGGGGGGGGACTCAACGCAGATACGCAGTATTTT.

This clone came up many times. This chain joins TRBV7-6 and TRBJ2-2; 8 positions match TRBD1. Trimming cost V 4 bases and J 3 bases; bases outside gene matches: 10. The CDR3 is 17 amino acids. Looked up from germline, CDR1 is SGHVS and CDR2 is FNYEAQ. DNA for the CDR3: TGTGCCAGCAGCTCCATAGCAGGGGGCTATGACACCGGGGAGCTGTTTTTT. It is translated as CASSSIAGGYDTGELFF.

The sample holds many counts of this clone. This rearrangement joins TRBV7-2 to TRBJ2-1; TRBD2 aligns across 8 bases. CDR3 length: 13 residues. After removal of 10 bases from V and 6 bases from J, the junction contained 8 bases not matched to a gene. Looked up from germline, CDR1 is SGHTA and CDR2 is FQGNSA. CDR3: CAKGRGGSNEQFF. CDR3 sequence (DNA): TGTGCCAAAGGTCGGGGGGGAAGCAATGAGCAGTTCTTC.

This clone showed up many times. The chain recombines TRBV5-5 with TRBJ2-7, with TRBD2 matching over 11 bases. The CDR3 spans 16 residues. V shed 4 bases and J 5 bases; nucleotides not matched to a gene: 11. CDR1 is SGHKS and CDR2 is YYEKEE in the germline V gene (reference sequence). CDR3 DNA sequence: TGTGCCAGCAGCCCAATAGCGGGGGGGACCGCCGACGAGCAGTACTTC. Translating gives CASSPIAGGTADEQYF.

This clone was counted at least ten times. The chain employs TRBV5-5 and TRBJ2-5; tentatively, D is TRBD1 (6 bases). This CDR3 is built from 16 residues. V was trimmed by 4 bases and J by 5 bases, leaving 21 bases between them. The germline V gene encodes CDR1 SGHKS and CDR2 YYEKEE (reference sequence). The CDR3 protein is CASSLTGRRFRETQYF. Here the CDR3 DNA reads TGTGCCAGCAGCCTCACAGGGCGGCGGTTCAGGGAGACCCAGTACTTC.

This clone was recorded at least ten times. The rearrangement uses TRBV10-3 and TRBJ2-5; the D gene is possibly TRBD1 (6 bases). The CDR3 spans 15 residues. Per germline, CDR1 ENHRY and CDR2 SYGVKD. Trimming cost V 4 bases and J 7 bases, with 19 bases left between them. The CDR3 sequence is CAISAPEGGGGTQYF. For the CDR3, the DNA is TGTGCCATCAGTGCCCCGGAAGGGGGTGGGGGGACCCAGTACTTC.

This clone was picked up a small number of times. The V gene is TRBV5-4, the J gene TRBJ2-5; TRBD2 aligns across 7 bases. Unmatched junction bases numbered 14, after V lost 4 bases and J lost 5 bases. Germline values: CDR1 SGHNT, CDR2 YYREEE (reference sequence). CDR3 length: 16 amino acids. This CDR3 reads CASSPGGGSRGETQYF. As DNA, the CDR3 is TGTGCCAGCAGCCCGGGGGGTGGCTCACGAGGGGAGACCCAGTACTTC.

This clone has at least ten counts. The chain joins TRBV29-1 to TRBJ2-7, with D possibly matching TRBD1 (5 bases). V was pared by 7 bases and J by 6 bases, with 16 bases between. The germline gives CDR1 SQVTM, CDR2 ANQGSEA. This CDR3 has 12 residues. CDR3 coding DNA: TGCAGCGCTGGACATCTATTTGGCGAGCAGTACTTC. Protein sequence: CSAGHLFGEQYF.

Ten or more counts support this clone. The chain couples TRBV5-1 to TRBJ2-5; 10 bases fit TRBD2. The ends lost 2 bases at V and 2 bases at J; junction bases unmatched: 6. CDR3 length: 16 amino acids. Germline-derived CDR1 and CDR2 are SGHRS and YFSETQ. CDR3 amino acids: CASSLKRGGLQETQYF. CDR3 DNA sequence: TGCGCCAGCAGCTTAAAGCGGGGGGGTCTTCAAGAGACCCAGTACTTC.